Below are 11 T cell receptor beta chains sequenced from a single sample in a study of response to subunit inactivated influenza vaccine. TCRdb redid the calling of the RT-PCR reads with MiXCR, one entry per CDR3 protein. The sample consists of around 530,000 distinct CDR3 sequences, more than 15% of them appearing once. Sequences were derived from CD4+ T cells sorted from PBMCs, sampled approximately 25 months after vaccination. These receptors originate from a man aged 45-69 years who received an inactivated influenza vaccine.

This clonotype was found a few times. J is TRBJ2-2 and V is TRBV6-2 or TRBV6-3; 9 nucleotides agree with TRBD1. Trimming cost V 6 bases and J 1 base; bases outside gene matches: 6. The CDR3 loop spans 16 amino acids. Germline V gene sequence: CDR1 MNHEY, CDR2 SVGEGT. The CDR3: CASRRTGERNTGELFF. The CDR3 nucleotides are TGTGCCAGCAGAAGGACAGGGGAACGGAACACCGGGGAGCTGTTTTTT.

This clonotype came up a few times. CDR3 residues: CASSQDSAETYEQYF. The DNA of the CDR3 is TGTGCCAGCAGCCAAGATTCGGCAGAGACCTACGAGCAGTACTTC. This rearrangement joins TRBV4-2 to TRBJ2-7; D gene ambiguous. CDR3 length: 15 amino acids. The V gene lost 0 bases and the J gene lost 2 bases, with 11 bases spanning the gap. The germline gives CDR1 LGHNA, CDR2 YNFKEQ.

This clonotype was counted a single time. The CDR3 loop is CASSLALAGLNEQFF. Here the CDR3 DNA reads TGTGCCAGCAGTTTAGCTCTAGCGGGACTCAATGAGCAGTTCTTC. V usage is TRBV12-3 or TRBV12-4 and J usage is TRBJ2-1; 9 bases map to TRBD2. The CDR3 loop spans 15 amino acids. Trimming took 0 bases from V and 6 from J; bases not matched to a gene: 3.

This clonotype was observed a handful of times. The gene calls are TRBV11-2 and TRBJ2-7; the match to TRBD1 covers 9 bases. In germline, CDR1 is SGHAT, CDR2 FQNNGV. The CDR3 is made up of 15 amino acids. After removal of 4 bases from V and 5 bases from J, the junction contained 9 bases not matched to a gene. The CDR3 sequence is CASSSIGQGNHEQYF. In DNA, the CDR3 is TGTGCCAGCAGCTCAATCGGACAGGGGAACCACGAGCAGTACTTC.

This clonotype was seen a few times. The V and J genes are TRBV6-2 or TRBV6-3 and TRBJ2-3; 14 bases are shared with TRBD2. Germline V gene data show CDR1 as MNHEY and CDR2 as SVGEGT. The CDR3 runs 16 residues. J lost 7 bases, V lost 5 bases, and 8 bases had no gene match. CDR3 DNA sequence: TGTGCCAGCAGTAGGCTCGGACTAGCGGGAGGTCATACGCAGTATTTT. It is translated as CASSRLGLAGGHTQYF.

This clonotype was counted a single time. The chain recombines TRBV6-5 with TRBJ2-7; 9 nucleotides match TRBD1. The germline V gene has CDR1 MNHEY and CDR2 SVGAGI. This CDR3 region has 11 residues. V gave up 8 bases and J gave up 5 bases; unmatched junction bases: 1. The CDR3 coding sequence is TGTGCCAGCGGACAGGGGAACGAGCAGTACTTC. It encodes CASGQGNEQYF.

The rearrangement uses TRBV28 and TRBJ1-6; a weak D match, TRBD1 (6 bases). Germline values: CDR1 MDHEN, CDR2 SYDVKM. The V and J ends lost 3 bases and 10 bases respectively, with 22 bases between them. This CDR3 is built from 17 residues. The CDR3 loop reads CASSFPFGQRGASPLHF. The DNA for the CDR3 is TGTGCCAGCAGTTTCCCCTTCGGACAGCGGGGAGCCTCACCCCTCCACTTT.

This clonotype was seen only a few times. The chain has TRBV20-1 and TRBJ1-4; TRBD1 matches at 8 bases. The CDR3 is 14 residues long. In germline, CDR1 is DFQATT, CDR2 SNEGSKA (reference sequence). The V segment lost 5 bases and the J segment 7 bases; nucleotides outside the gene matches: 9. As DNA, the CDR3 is TGCAGTGCTCCCCTCTGGACAGGGAGTGAAAAACTGTTTTTT. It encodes CSAPLWTGSEKLFF.

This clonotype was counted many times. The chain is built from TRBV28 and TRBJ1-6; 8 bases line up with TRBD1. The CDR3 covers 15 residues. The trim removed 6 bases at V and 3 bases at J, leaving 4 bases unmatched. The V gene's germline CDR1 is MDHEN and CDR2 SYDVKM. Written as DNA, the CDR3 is TGTGCCAGCAGACGGACAGGGATCTATAATTCACCCCTCCACTTT. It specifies CASRRTGIYNSPLHF.

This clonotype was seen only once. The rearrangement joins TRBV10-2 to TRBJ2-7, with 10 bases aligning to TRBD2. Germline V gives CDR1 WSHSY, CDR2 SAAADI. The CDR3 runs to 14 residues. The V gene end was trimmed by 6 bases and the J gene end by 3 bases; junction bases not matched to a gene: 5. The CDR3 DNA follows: TGCGCCAGCAGGCCCGGACTAGCGGACTACGAGCAGTACTTC. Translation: CASRPGLADYEQYF.

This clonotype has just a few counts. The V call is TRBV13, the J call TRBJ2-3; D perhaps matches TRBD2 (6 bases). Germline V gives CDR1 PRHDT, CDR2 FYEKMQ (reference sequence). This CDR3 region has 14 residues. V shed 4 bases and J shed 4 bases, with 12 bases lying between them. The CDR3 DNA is TGTGCCAGCAGCTACGGGAGTTTAGCAGATACGCAGTATTTT. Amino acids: CASSYGSLADTQYF.